Sequencing of this TCR beta chain was carried out in a study of vaccination effects on CD4 cells after COVID-19. General observations from the study: Healthy vaccinees' vaccine-induced clones included only 1 of 255 cross-reacting with common cold coronaviruses.

The CDR3 consists of 15 residues. The ends were cut back, 2 bases at V and 4 bases at J, with 11 bases in the middle. Germline-derived CDR1 and CDR2 are KGHSH and LQKENI. Before sequencing took place, the ViraFEST assay used viral peptide pools to expand antigen-specific CD4+ T cells. At the end of nine to ten days of culture, CD4+ T cells were isolated. Among the vaccine recipients, none had a prior SARS-CoV-2 infection, and nucleocapsid antibodies were negative. A density of roughly 2 million PBMC per well was used; these cells were cultured with around 10 IU/ml IL-2 and 10 ug/ml peptides. The authors replaced half the medium with IL-2 medium on days 3 and 7. Regarding this clone: Its antigen is unknown.

Generated by immunoSEQ multiplex PCR, the TCRdb table keeps only in-frame clones and is missing some. The top ten clones hold approximately 3.7% of a sample with around 63,000 clones, roughly 76% of them seen once. The sample consisted of CD4+ T cells from PBMCs cultured with HCoV-OC43 spike peptides, taken before COVID-19 vaccination. As for subset: HCoV-OC43 spike overlapping peptide pool stimulation. The chain uses TRBV18 and TRBJ2-2; D may match TRBD1 or TRBD2 (7 bases each). The receptor was isolated from a human donor who received a COVID-19 vaccine. CDR3 in amino acids: CASSPTRGGTGELFF. CDR3 coding DNA: TGTGCCAGCTCACCAACCAGGGGGGGCACCGGGGAGCTGTTTTTT.